This TCR beta chain was retrieved from a study of PD-L1 blockade in urothelial cancer. TCRdb's table, derived via immunoSEQ multiplex PCR, lists solely in-frame clones and lacks some. The sample has about 76,000 clones, 91% seen once. Time point indicated: peripheral blood 6 weeks after treatment start. The TCR comes from an elderly woman with urothelial cancer. The sequenced sample was PBMCs, obtained around atezolizumab (anti-PD-L1) treatment.

In nucleotides, the CDR3 is TGTGCCATCAGTGAGTCTGGGACAGGCCTAGGGACAGATACGCAGTATTTT. Translating it yields CAISESGTGLGTDTQYF. V and J are TRBV10-3 and TRBJ2-3; 8 nucleotides line up with TRBD1. CDR3 size: 17 residues. Unmatched junction bases numbered 8, after V lost 0 bases and J lost 3 bases. Germline lookup yields CDR1 ENHRY and CDR2 SYGVKD.